This is a list of T cell receptor beta chains from one sample in a study of blood T cell repertoires in COVID-19. The table came from immunoSEQ multiplex PCR; TCRdb's copy has only in-frame clones and leaves some out. The repertoire holds 140,000 to 150,000 clones, with over 75% as singletons. Sequences were obtained from peripheral blood. These receptors were collected from a woman in her 50s with acute or convalescent COVID-19. Each CDR3 is given with its conserved first and last residue. A D gene is named only where the DNA matches it firmly. The listing skips clone size in some rows; elsewhere it reads once, few, many or a size class.

d_gene | j_gene | v_gene | abundance | CDR3aa | CDR3nt
- | TRBJ2-1 | TRBV3-1/TRBV3-2 | - | CASSVRLLDLYNEQFF | TGTGCCAGCAGCGTCCGACTACTCGACCTTTACAATGAGCAGTTCTTC
- | TRBJ1-2 | TRBV6-5 | - | CASISTAGVGYTF | TGTGCCAGCATCTCAACGGCAGGGGTTGGCTACACCTTC
- | TRBJ2-2 | TRBV12-3/TRBV12-4 | - | CASSLTVTGELFF | TGTGCCAGCAGTTTAACAGTGACCGGGGAGCTGTTTTTT
- | TRBJ2-6 | TRBV9 | - | CASSDREGATGANVLTF | TGTGCCAGCAGCGACCGGGAGGGGGCGACTGGGGCCAACGTCCTGACTTTC
TRBD2 | TRBJ2-3 | TRBV11-3 | - | CASSLRSGGDLPTDTQYF | TGTGCCAGCAGCTTAAGAAGCGGGGGGGACCTCCCCACAGATACGCAGTATTTT
- | TRBJ1-1 | TRBV10-1 | - | CASSDQINTEAFF | TGCGCCAGCAGTGACCAAATTAACACTGAAGCTTTCTTT
- | TRBJ1-2 | TRBV4-2 | - | CASSQGQGGYGYTF | TGTGCCAGCAGCCAAGGTCAGGGCGGCTATGGCTACACCTTC
- | TRBJ1-1 | TRBV30 | - | CAWVDTAEAFF | TGTGCCTGGGTGGATACAGCCGAAGCTTTCTTT
- | TRBJ2-3 | TRBV5-1 | few | CASSLGLNTDTQYF | TGCGCCAGCAGCTTGGGACTAAACACAGATACGCAGTATTTT
TRBD1 | TRBJ1-1 | TRBV24-1 | - | CATSTLMGDSPTNTEAFF | TGTGCCACCAGTACATTGATGGGGGACAGTCCCACGAACACTGAAGCTTTCTTT
- | TRBJ2-5 | TRBV4-1 | - | CASSQAGYQETQYF | TGCGCCAGCAGCCAAGCAGGGTACCAAGAGACCCAGTACTTC
TRBD1 | TRBJ2-7 | TRBV6-6 | - | CASSYQDRPYEQYF | TGTGCCAGCAGTTACCAGGACAGGCCCTACGAGCAGTACTTC
TRBD1 | TRBJ1-6 | TRBV9 | - | CASSATGSYNSPLHF | TGTGCCAGCAGTGCGACAGGGTCCTATAATTCACCCCTCCACTTT
- | TRBJ1-2 | TRBV7-3 | - | CASSLTAGSGYTF | TGTGCCAGCAGCTTAACGGCGGGGAGTGGCTACACCTTC
- | TRBJ1-1 | TRBV5-1 | - | CASSLGGTMNTEAFF | TGCGCCAGCAGCTTGGGGGGCACGATGAACACTGAAGCTTTCTTT
- | TRBJ2-3 | TRBV11-2 | once | CASSPSTDTQYF | TGTGCCAGCAGCCCGAGCACAGATACGCAGTATTTT
- | TRBJ2-1 | TRBV10-3 | few | CAISESIQGSYNEQFF | TGTGCCATCAGTGAGTCGATTCAGGGCTCCTACAATGAGCAGTTCTTC
- | TRBJ1-5 | TRBV23-1 | few | CASPGVPPGAQHF | TGCGCCAGCCCGGGGGTCCCACCGGGGGCCCAGCATTTT
TRBD1 | TRBJ2-1 | TRBV7-2 | - | CASSLGTTGGVGEQFF | TGTGCCAGCAGCTTAGGGACGACAGGGGGTGTGGGTGAGCAGTTCTTC
- | TRBJ1-4 | TRBV5-1 | - | CASSDGGTNEKLFF | TGCGCCAGCAGCGACGGGGGAACTAATGAAAAACTGTTTTTT
- | TRBJ1-1 | TRBV5-1 | - | CASSIGGTEAFF | TGCGCCAGCAGCATAGGGGGTACTGAAGCTTTCTTT
TRBD1 | TRBJ2-1 | TRBV27 | - | CASSSTGGVEFF | TGTGCCAGCAGTTCTACAGGGGGAGTAGAGTTCTTC
- | TRBJ2-7 | TRBV30 | - | CAWSGTATYEQYF | TGTGCCTGGAGTGGGACAGCGACCTACGAGCAGTACTTC
TRBD1 | TRBJ1-2 | TRBV4-2 | few | CASSPTGTGAFHGYTF | TGTGCCAGCAGCCCTACCGGGACAGGGGCGTTCCATGGCTACACCTTC
TRBD1 | TRBJ2-5 | TRBV4-1 | - | CASSQVSGDREETQYF | TGCGCCAGCAGCCAAGTTTCTGGGGACAGAGAAGAGACCCAGTACTTC
TRBD1 | TRBJ1-2 | TRBV6-5 | few | CASSRGNRGRSGYTF | TGTGCCAGCAGCCGAGGGAACAGGGGGAGAAGTGGCTACACCTTC
TRBD2 | TRBJ2-1 | TRBV11-2 | - | CASSLGLAGVNEQFF | TGTGCCAGCAGCTTAGGACTAGCGGGAGTTAATGAGCAGTTCTTC
TRBD1 | TRBJ1-2 | TRBV12-3/TRBV12-4 | - | CASSGTDREGYTF | TGTGCCAGCAGTGGGACAGACAGAGAGGGCTACACCTTC
TRBD1 | TRBJ1-5 | TRBV18 | - | CASSTGQGASQPQHF | TGTGCCAGCTCAACGGGACAGGGGGCGAGCCAGCCCCAGCATTTT
TRBD1 | TRBJ1-1 | TRBV3-1/TRBV3-2 | - | CASSRQGADTEAFF | TGTGCCAGCAGCCGACAGGGGGCGGACACTGAAGCTTTCTTT
- | TRBJ1-1 | TRBV7-2 | - | CASSFYRQDSTEAFF | TGTGCCAGCAGCTTTTACAGGCAGGACAGCACTGAAGCTTTCTTT
TRBD2 | TRBJ2-7 | TRBV3-1/TRBV3-2 | - | CASSQGGLAGGGSYEQYF | TGTGCCAGCAGCCAAGGCGGACTAGCGGGAGGAGGGTCCTACGAGCAGTACTTC
- | TRBJ1-2 | TRBV6-1 | - | CASSGEGLPRDYGYTF | TGTGCCAGCAGTGGGGAGGGACTCCCTCGTGACTATGGCTACACCTTC
- | TRBJ1-1 | TRBV9 | - | CASSVASTANTEAFF | TGTGCCAGCAGCGTAGCTTCGACAGCTAACACTGAAGCTTTCTTT
- | TRBJ1-2 | TRBV24-1 | - | CATSEGGNYGYTF | TGTGCCACCAGTGAGGGGGGTAACTATGGCTACACCTTC
- | TRBJ1-2 | TRBV14 | once | CASSPTPDYGYTF | TGTGCCAGCAGCCCAACCCCGGACTATGGCTACACCTTC